This TCR beta chain appears in the sequencing data of a study of a mutant IDH1 vaccine in newly diagnosed glioma. Study-wide context: Patients had eight vaccinations, in weeks 1, 3, 5, 7, 11, 15, 19 and 23. The first vaccination came 4-6 weeks after radiotherapy alone, or with temozolomide cycles. Radiotherapy, temozolomide, or both had been given previously, and both were given to most.

About this clone: Its cognate antigen is unknown.

This table comes from immunoSEQ multiplex PCR, and its TCRdb copy is limited to in-frame clones, with some not included. Of around 40,000 clones detected, roughly 76% appear once; the ten largest clones hold over 10%. The V end lost 0 bases, the J end lost 3 bases, and 6 bases lay between the germline ends. The germline CDR1 and CDR2 sequences are SGHRS and YFSETQ. The CDR3 is 13 residues long. Time point of the sample: week 5, during vaccination. The vaccine gave 300 ug of a 20-mer mutant IDH1 peptide subcutaneously per dose. General study results and limits: Pseudoprogression appeared independent of alterations in top peripheral clonotypes.

The source is a man aged 50 to 60 with glioma. J is TRBJ1-2 and V is TRBV5-1; D call uncertain. The sample was PBMCs, taken from a glioma patient whose treatment included an IDH1 peptide vaccine. CDR3 in DNA: TGCGCCAGCAGCTTGGACGGGGACTATGGCTACACCTTC. This encodes CASSLDGDYGYTF. Filled out from reference TRBV5-1 and TRBJ1-2, the complete variable domain reads KAGVTQTPRYLIKTRGQQVTLSCSPISGHRSVSWYQQTPGQGLQFLFEYFSETQRNKGNFPGRFSGRQFSNSRSEMNVSTLELGDSALYLCASSLDGDYGYTFGSGTRLTVV.